This T cell receptor (beta chain) was obtained from a study of T cell responses to AZD1222 COVID-19 vaccine. About this clone itself: Its antigen is not identified.

Germline V gene lookup returns CDR1 MNHEY and CDR2 SVGEGT. CDR3 size: 16 residues. With 4 bases clipped from V and 3 bases from J, the junction kept 9 bases outside the gene matches. The study's findings and limits: Possibly, clonal diversity was underestimated; donors were largely white British and included more females. Among spike-specific TCRs, nearly half reportedly target unmutated variant regions.

Assay used: immunoSEQ multiplex PCR; TCRdb lists only in-frame clones, some missing. This sample has about 85,000 clones, with 88% found just once. Sample: peripheral blood, taken on day 0 of MenACWY control vaccination. V usage is TRBV6-2 or TRBV6-3 and J usage is TRBJ2-3; 8 bases agree with TRBD2. This clonotype was obtained from an adult in good health. This CDR3 reads CASSFLAGGRTDTQYF. CDR3 nucleotide sequence: TGTGCCAGCAGTTTTCTAGCGGGTGGGCGGACAGATACGCAGTATTTT.